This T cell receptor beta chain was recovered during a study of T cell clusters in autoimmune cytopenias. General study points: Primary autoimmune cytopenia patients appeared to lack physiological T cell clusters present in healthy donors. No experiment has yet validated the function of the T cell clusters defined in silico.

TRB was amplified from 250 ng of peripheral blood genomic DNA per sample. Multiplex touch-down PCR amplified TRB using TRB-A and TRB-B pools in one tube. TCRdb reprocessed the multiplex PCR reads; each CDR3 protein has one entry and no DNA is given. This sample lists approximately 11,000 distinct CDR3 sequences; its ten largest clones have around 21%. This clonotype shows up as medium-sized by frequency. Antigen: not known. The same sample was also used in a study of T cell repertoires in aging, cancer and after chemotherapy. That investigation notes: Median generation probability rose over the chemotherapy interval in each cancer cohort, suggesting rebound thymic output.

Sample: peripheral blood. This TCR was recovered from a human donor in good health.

The CDR3 is CASRGGDTDTQYF. The genes are TRBV27 and TRBJ2-3; TCRdb's D call, TRBD1, is unchecked because there is no DNA. Germline V gene sequence: CDR1 MNHEY, CDR2 SMNVEV (reference sequence). The CDR3 contains 13 residues.